This entry lists 8 T cell receptor beta chains sequenced from one sample in a study of breast tumors, draining lymph nodes, adjacent tissues. TCRdb called the multiplex PCR reads again in MiXCR, with one record for every CDR3 protein. Of 200,000 to 250,000 distinct CDR3 sequences listed, about 34% are singletons. Axillary draining lymph nodes of breast cancer patients supplied the node samples. Sequencing was done on a sample of axillary lymph node tissue. All receptors derive from a female donor with breast cancer. Some clones in this sample may be carry-over from other donors' samples.

This clonotype was observed a few times. V is TRBV3-1 and J is TRBJ1-6; 9 positions match TRBD1. This CDR3 contains 14 residues. V dropped 3 bases and J dropped 7; count of bases not matched to a gene: 1. Germline V gene sequence: CDR1 LGHDT, CDR2 YNNKEL (reference sequence). The CDR3 loop is CASSQTGGNSPLHF. CDR3 sequence (DNA): TGTGCCAGCAGCCAGACAGGGGGGAATTCACCCCTCCACTTT.

This clonotype was counted at least ten times. The chain joins TRBV7-2 to TRBJ2-3; D gene unclear. Germline CDR1 reads SGHTA; CDR2 reads FQGNSA. Trimming stripped 4 bases from V and 1 base from J, with 12 bases between. The CDR3 extends over 15 amino acids. CDR3 loop: CASSYPQARTDTQYF. The CDR3 region has the DNA TGTGCCAGCAGCTACCCTCAGGCTCGCACAGATACGCAGTATTTT.

This clonotype showed up just a few times. The V and J genes are TRBV6-1 and TRBJ2-5; TRBD1 agrees at 8 bases. CDR3 length equals 13 residues. J gave up 10 bases and V 6 bases, and 10 bases lay outside the gene matches. Germline V CDR1 and CDR2: MNHNS, SASEGT. The CDR3, as DNA: TGTGCCAGCAGGACACGACCCGACAGGGGCCAGTACTTC. Its translation is CASRTRPDRGQYF.

This clonotype was seen once. The chain combines TRBV9 with TRBJ2-3, with TRBD1 matching 9 bases. V was clipped by 4 bases and J by 2 bases; unmatched bases: 5. Germline CDR1 is SGDLS and CDR2 is YYNGEE. The length of the CDR3 is 15 residues. CDR3 bases: TGTGCCAGCAGCACACAGGGGGCTTACACAGATACGCAGTATTTT. It codes for CASSTQGAYTDTQYF.

This clonotype was seen ten or more times. The rearrangement joins TRBV7-9 to TRBJ1-5; D is ambiguous. V lost 1 base, J lost 9 bases, and 10 bases lay in between. The CDR3 covers 13 residues. The germline V gene has CDR1 SEHNR and CDR2 FQNEAQ (reference sequence). CDR3 in DNA: TGTGCCAGCAGCTTAGGGAGGGAAAGGCCCCAGCATTTT. This translates into CASSLGRERPQHF.

There are many counts of this clonotype. V gene TRBV7-9 combines with J gene TRBJ2-1; the D gene is possibly TRBD2 (6 bases). The CDR3 extends over 14 amino acids. Germline V lookup: CDR1 SEHNR, CDR2 FQNEAQ (reference sequence). Trimming took 2 bases from V and 5 from J, leaving 10 bases between them. CDR3 loop: CASSLLRGDNEQFF. The CDR3 DNA sequence: TGTGCCAGCAGCTTATTACGCGGGGACAATGAGCAGTTCTTC.

The chain couples TRBV20-1 to TRBJ2-1; TRBD2 might be the D (6 bases). The CDR3 loop spans 14 amino acids. The V and J ends lost 5 bases and 6 bases respectively, with 17 bases between them. Germline CDR1 DFQATT, CDR2 SNEGSKA (reference sequence). This chain's CDR3 is CSAPGVRATNEQFF. CDR3 in DNA: TGCAGTGCTCCGGGGGTCCGGGCAACCAATGAGCAGTTCTTC.

J is TRBJ2-7 and V is TRBV5-5; D is undetermined. The V gene's germline CDR1 is SGHKS and CDR2 YYEKEE (reference sequence). V lost 4 bases to trimming and J lost 2 bases, with 10 bases between them. This CDR3 is built from 13 residues. In DNA form, the CDR3 reads TGTGCCAGCAGCCCGACACGCACCTACGAGCAGTACTTC. Its protein product is CASSPTRTYEQYF.